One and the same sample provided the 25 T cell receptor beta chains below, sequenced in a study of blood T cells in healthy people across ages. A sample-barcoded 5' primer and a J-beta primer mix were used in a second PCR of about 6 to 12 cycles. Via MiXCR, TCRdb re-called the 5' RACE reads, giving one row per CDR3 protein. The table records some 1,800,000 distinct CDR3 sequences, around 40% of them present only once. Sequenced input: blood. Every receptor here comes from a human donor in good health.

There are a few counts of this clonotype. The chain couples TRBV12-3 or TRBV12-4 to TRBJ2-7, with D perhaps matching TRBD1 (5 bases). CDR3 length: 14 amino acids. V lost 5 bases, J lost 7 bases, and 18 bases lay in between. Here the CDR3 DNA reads TGTGCCAGCAGTCCGTCGATGGGGCTTTTAGAGCAGTACTTC. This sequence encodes CASSPSMGLLEQYF.

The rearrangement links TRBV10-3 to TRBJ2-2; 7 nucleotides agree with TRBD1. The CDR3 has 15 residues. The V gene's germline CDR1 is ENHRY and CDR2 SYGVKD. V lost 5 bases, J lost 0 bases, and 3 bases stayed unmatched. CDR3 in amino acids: CAISLDRTNTGELFF. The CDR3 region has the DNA TGTGCCATCAGTTTGGACAGGACGAACACCGGGGAGCTGTTTTTT.

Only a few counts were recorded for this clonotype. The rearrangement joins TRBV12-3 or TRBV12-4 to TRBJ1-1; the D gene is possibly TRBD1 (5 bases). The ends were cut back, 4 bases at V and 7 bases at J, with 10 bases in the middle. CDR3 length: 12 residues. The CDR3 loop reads CASSYATDEAFF. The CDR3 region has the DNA TGTGCCAGCAGTTACGCGACAGATGAAGCTTTCTTT.

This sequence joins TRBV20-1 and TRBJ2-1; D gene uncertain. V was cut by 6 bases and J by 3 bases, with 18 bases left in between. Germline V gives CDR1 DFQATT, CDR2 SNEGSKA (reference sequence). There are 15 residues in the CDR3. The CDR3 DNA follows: TGCAGTGCCATGGTCGAACCGGCGGTCTACAATGAGCAGTTCTTC. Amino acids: CSAMVEPAVYNEQFF.

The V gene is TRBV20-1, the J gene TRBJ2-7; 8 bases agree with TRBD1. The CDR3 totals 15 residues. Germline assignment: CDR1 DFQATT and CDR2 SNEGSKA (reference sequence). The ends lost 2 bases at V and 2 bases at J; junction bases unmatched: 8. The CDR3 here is CSARSLNRGAYEQYF. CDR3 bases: TGCAGTGCTAGATCCTTAAACAGGGGGGCCTACGAGCAGTACTTC.

The CDR3 spells CATSEYGQEQFF. As DNA, the CDR3 is TGTGCCACCAGTGAGTACGGACAGGAGCAGTTCTTC. This rearrangement joins TRBV24-1 to TRBJ2-1, with D possibly TRBD1 on 6 matching bases. Germline CDR1 is KGHDR and CDR2 is SFDVKD. The CDR3 runs to 12 residues. With 4 bases removed from V and 10 bases from J, the gap between germline ends came to 10 bases.

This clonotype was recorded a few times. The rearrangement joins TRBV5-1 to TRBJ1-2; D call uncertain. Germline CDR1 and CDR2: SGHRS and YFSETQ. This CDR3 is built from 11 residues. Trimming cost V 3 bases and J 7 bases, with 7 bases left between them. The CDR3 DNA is TGCGCCAGCAGCTCGGAGCGTGGCTACACCTTC. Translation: CASSSERGYTF.

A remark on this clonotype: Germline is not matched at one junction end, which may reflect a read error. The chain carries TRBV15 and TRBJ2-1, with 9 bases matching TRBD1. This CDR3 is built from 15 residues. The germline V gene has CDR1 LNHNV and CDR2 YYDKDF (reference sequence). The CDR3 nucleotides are TGTGCCGCCAGCAGAGACCTGACAGGGGGCAATGAGCAGTTCTTC. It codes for CAASRDLTGGNEQFF. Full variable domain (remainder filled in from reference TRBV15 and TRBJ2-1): DAMVIQNPRYQVTQFGKPVTLSCSQTLNHNVMYWYQQKSSQAPKLLFHYYDKDFNNEADTPDNFQSRRPNTSFCFLDIRSPGLGDTAMYLCAASRDLTGGNEQFFGPGTRLTVL.

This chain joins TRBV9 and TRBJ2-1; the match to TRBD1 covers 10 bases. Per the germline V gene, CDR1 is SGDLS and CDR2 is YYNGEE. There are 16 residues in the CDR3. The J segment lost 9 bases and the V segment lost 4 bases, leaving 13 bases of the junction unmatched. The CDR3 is CASSRVEGQGYAEQFF. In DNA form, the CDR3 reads TGTGCCAGCAGCCGGGTAGAGGGACAGGGGTACGCTGAGCAGTTCTTC.

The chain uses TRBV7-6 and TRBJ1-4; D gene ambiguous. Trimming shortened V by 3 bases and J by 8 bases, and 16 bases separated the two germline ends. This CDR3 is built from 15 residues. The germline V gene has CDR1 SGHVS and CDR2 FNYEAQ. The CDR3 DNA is TGTGCCAGCAGCTTGGGCGAGCTGAGATGGGAAAAACTGTTTTTT. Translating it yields CASSLGELRWEKLFF.

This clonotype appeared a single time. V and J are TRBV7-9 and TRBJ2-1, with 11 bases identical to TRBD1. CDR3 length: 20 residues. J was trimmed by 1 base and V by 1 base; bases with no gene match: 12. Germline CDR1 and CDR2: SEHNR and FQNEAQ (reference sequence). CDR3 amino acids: CASSLGSIWDRGGSYNEQFF. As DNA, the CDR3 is TGTGCCAGCAGCTTAGGGTCAATTTGGGACAGGGGGGGGTCCTACAATGAGCAGTTCTTC. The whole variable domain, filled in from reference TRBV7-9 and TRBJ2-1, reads DTGVSQNPRHKITKRGQNVTFRCDPISEHNRLYWYRQTLGQGPEFLTYFQNEAQLEKSRLLSDRFSAERPKGSFSTLEIQRTEQGDSAMYLCASSLGSIWDRGGSYNEQFFGPGTRLTVL.

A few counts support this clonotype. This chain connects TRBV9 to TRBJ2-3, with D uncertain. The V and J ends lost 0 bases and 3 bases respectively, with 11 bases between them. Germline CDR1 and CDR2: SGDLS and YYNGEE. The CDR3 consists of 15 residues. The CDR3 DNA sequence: TGTGCCAGCAGCGTAGCTCCCCACCCGACAGATACGCAGTATTTT. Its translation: CASSVAPHPTDTQYF.

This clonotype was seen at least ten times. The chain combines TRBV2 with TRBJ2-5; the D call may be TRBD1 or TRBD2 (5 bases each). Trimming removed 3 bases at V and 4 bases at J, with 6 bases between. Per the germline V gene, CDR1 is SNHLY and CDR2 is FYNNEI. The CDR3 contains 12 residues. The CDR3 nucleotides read TGTGCCAGCAGTGAGAGGGGAGAGACCCAGTACTTC. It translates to CASSERGETQYF.

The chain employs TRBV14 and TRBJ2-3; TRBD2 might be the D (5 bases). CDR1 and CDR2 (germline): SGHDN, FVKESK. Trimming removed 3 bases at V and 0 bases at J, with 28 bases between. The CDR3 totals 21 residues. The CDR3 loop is CASSHQERTSFSLASTDTQYF. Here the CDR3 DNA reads TGTGCCAGCAGCCATCAAGAGCGGACCTCTTTTTCTTTGGCTAGCACAGATACGCAGTATTTT.

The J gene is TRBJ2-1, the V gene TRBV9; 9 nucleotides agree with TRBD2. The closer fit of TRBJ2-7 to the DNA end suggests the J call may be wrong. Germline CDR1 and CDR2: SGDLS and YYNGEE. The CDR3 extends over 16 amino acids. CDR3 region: CASSVVGGGAYNEQYF. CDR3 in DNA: TGTGCCAGCAGCGTAGTAGGCGGGGGGGCCTACAATGAGCAGTACTTC.

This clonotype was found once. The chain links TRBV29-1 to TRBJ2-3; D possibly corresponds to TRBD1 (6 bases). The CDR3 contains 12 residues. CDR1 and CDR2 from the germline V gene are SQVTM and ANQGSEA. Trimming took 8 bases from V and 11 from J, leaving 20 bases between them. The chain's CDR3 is CSTQGPSHEQYF. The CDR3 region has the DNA TGCAGCACACAGGGACCCTCCCACGAGCAGTATTTT.

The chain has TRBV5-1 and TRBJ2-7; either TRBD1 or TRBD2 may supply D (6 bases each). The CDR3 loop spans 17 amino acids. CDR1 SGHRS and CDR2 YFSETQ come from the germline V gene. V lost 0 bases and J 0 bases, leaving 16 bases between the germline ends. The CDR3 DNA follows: TGCGCCAGCAGCTTGGGAGGGGGGCAGGGGAGCTCCTACGAGCAGTACTTC. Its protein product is CASSLGGGQGSSYEQYF.

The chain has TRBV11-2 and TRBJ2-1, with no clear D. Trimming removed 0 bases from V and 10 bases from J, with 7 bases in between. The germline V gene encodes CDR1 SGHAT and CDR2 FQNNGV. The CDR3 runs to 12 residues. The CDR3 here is CASSLDGPEQFF. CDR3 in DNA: TGTGCCAGCAGCTTAGACGGACCCGAGCAGTTCTTC.

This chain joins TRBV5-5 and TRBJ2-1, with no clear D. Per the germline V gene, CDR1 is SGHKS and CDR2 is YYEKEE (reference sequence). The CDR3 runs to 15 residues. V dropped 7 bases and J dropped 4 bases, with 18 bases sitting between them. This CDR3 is CASRRRFRKYNEQFF. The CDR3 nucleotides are TGTGCCAGCCGGCGTAGGTTCCGGAAATACAATGAGCAGTTCTTC.

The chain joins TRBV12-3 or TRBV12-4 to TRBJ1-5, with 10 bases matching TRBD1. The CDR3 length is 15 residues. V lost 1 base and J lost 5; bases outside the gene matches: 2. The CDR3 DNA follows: TGTGCCAGCAGTTTAGGGGGACAGGGGTATCAGCCCCAGCATTTT. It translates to CASSLGGQGYQPQHF.

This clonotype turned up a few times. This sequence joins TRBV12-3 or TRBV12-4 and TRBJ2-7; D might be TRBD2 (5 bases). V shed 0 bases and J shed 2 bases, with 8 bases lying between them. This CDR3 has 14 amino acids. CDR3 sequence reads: CASSLAYGTYEQYF. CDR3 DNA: TGTGCCAGCAGTTTAGCTTACGGGACCTACGAGCAGTACTTC.

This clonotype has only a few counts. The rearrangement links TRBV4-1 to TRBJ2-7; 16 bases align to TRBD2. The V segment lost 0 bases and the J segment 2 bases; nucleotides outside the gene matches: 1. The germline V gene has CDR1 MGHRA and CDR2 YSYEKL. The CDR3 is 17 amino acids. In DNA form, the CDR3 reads TGCGCCAGCAGCCAAGAGGGACTAGCGGGGGGGACCTACGAGCAGTACTTC. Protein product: CASSQEGLAGGTYEQYF.

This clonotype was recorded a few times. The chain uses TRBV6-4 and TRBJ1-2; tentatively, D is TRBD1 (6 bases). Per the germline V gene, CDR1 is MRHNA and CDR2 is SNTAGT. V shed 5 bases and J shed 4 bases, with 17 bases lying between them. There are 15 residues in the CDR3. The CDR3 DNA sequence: TGTGCCAGCAGTCCCTCGGGGGCAGCTAGCTATGGCTACACCTTC. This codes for CASSPSGAASYGYTF.

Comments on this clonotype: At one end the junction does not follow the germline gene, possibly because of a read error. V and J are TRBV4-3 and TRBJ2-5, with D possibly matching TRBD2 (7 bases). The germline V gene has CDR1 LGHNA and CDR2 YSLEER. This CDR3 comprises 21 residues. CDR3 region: CASSRLRRGSTRGGFQEAQYF. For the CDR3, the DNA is TGCGCCAGCAGCCGGTTAAGACGGGGGTCGACTAGGGGGGGCTTCCAAGAGGCCCAGTACTTC.

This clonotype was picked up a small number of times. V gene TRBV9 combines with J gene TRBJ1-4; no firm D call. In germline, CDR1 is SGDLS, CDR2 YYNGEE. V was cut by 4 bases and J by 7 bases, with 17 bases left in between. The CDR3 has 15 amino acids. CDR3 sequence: CASSPIARVGEKLFF. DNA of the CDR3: TGTGCCAGCAGCCCGATTGCAAGGGTGGGTGAAAAACTGTTTTTT. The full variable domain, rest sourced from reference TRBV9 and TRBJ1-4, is DSGVTQTPKHLITATGQRVTLRCSPRSGDLSVYWYQQSLDQGLQFLIQYYNGEERAKGNILERFSAQQFPDLHSELNLSSLELGDSALYFCASSPIARVGEKLFFGSGTQLSVL.